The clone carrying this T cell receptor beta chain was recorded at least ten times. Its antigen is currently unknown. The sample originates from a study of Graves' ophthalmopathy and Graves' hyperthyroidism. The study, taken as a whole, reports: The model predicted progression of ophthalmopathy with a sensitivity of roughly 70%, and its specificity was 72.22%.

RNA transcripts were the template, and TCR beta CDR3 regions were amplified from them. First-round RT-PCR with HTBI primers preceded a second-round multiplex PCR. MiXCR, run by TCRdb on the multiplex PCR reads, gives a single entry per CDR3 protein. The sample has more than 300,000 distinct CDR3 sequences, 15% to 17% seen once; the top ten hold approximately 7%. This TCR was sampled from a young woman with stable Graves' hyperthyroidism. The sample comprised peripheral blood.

Written as DNA, the CDR3 is TGCAGTGCTAGAGAAATCGGGGGTGGTGGCTACACCTTC. Protein sequence: CSAREIGGGGYTF. The chain couples TRBV20-1 to TRBJ1-2; possible D gene TRBD1, 5 bases. CDR1 DFQATT and CDR2 SNEGSKA come from the germline V gene (reference sequence). CDR3 length equals 13 residues. The V and J ends lost 0 bases and 7 bases respectively, with 12 bases between them.